This T cell receptor (beta chain) comes out of a study of blood T cell repertoires in COVID-19. All exposed participants met a person with COVID-19 within 2 weeks before entering the study. V gave up 5 bases and J gave up 5 bases, with 10 bases separating them. This CDR3 has 13 residues. Germline-derived CDR1 and CDR2 are LNHDA and SQIVND (reference sequence). Original methodology: Reference gene primer amplification in the assay estimated nucleated cell counts. TCRdb's copy holds only in-frame clones and misses some; the assay was immunoSEQ multiplex PCR. D and trimming were read from the DNA, whereas the V and J calls and clone size are those reported in that table. The top ten clones hold 3.1% of a sample with 250,000 or so clones, over 75% of them seen once. On this clone: Other DNA sequences in this specimen translate into the identical CDR3.

What was sequenced was PBMCs or T cells enriched from blood (not recorded which). The V gene is TRBV19, the J gene TRBJ1-5; D possibly corresponds to TRBD1 (5 bases). The sequence was obtained from a woman between 35 and 50 years old who had been exposed to COVID-19. CDR3 sequence (DNA): TGTGCCAGTAGTCTCGGACAATATCAGCCCCAGCATTTT. It specifies CASSLGQYQPQHF.